This passage covers 21 T cell receptor beta chains from one sample sequenced in a study of OX40 agonist ivuxolimab in advanced cancers. The method was immunoSEQ multiplex PCR; TCRdb's version includes in-frame clones alone and lacks a portion of them. The sample gives 68,000 or so clones, roughly 80% of which show up once; more than 2% is in the top ten. The starting material was CD4+ or CD8+ T cells sorted from blood, obtained in a trial of the OX40 agonist ivuxolimab. The source is an adult with an advanced solid tumor such as melanoma, head and neck, liver or kidney cancer.

This chain connects TRBV2 to TRBJ2-3; D remains ambiguous. CDR1 and CDR2 (germline): SNHLY, FYNNEI. The V end was cut by 6 bases, the J end by 6 bases, with 7 bases between. There are 11 residues in the CDR3. The CDR3 coding sequence is TGTGCCAGCAGGCTGGGGGATACGCAGTATTTT. The encoded protein is CASRLGDTQYF.

V is TRBV9 and J is TRBJ1-1, with 9 bases fitting TRBD1. The germline V gene has CDR1 SGDLS and CDR2 YYNGEE. CDR3 length: 15 amino acids. The J segment lost 4 bases and the V segment lost 4 bases, leaving 8 bases of the junction unmatched. CDR3 sequence reads: CASSRGGTGSTEAFF. For the CDR3, the DNA is TGTGCCAGCAGCCGAGGAGGGACAGGGTCCACTGAAGCTTTCTTT.

This clone ranks as medium-sized. This chain links TRBV7-9 with TRBJ2-2; 8 nucleotides agree with TRBD1. CDR1 and CDR2 from the germline V gene are SEHNR and FQNEAQ (reference sequence). V shed 4 bases, J shed 5 bases, and the junction held 15 bases outside the gene matches. This CDR3 contains 18 residues. For the CDR3, the DNA is TGTGCCAGCAGCTGGGGGACAGGACAAAGTGTAAGGACCGGGGAGCTGTTTTTT. Its protein is CASSWGTGQSVRTGELFF.

The genes are TRBV7-9 and TRBJ2-5, with 10 bases identical to TRBD2. V lost 3 bases and J lost 1; bases outside the gene matches: 5. Germline assignment: CDR1 SEHNR and CDR2 FQNEAQ (reference sequence). There are 16 residues in the CDR3. CDR3 DNA sequence: TGTGCCAGCAGCTTCCAGCGGGGGGGAGGCCAAGAGACCCAGTACTTC. Amino acid sequence: CASSFQRGGGQETQYF.

V gene TRBV19 combines with J gene TRBJ1-4; D remains unclear. V was trimmed by 2 bases and J by 0 bases, leaving 7 bases between them. The length of the CDR3 is 15 residues. Germline lookup yields CDR1 LNHDA and CDR2 SQIVND (reference sequence). This chain's CDR3 is CASSISGATNEKLFF. The CDR3, as DNA: TGTGCCAGTAGTATATCCGGAGCAACTAATGAAAAACTGTTTTTT.

In its sample, this clone was seen a few times. The CDR3 region is CASSPLAGGGEQFF. The CDR3 DNA follows: TGTGCCAGCTCACCCCTAGCGGGAGGGGGTGAGCAGTTCTTC. The J gene is TRBJ2-1, the V gene TRBV18, with 12 bases lining up with TRBD2. The germline V gene encodes CDR1 KGHSH and CDR2 LQKENI. With 3 bases clipped from V and 9 bases from J, the junction kept 3 bases outside the gene matches. The CDR3 has 14 residues.

This chain joins TRBV5-1 and TRBJ1-2; tentative D call: TRBD1 (5 bases). The V gene lost 0 bases and the J gene lost 3 bases, with 12 bases spanning the gap. The CDR3 consists of 15 residues. Germline V lookup: CDR1 SGHRS, CDR2 YFSETQ. The CDR3 protein is CASSLGGRAYYGYTF. As DNA, the CDR3 is TGCGCCAGCAGCTTGGGGGGGAGAGCCTACTATGGCTACACCTTC.

This chain uses TRBV5-4 with TRBJ2-1; D perhaps matches TRBD1 (6 bases). The CDR3 is made up of 16 amino acids. Looked up from germline, CDR1 is SGHNT and CDR2 is YYREEE (reference sequence). V lost 4 bases and J lost 5, with 19 bases in between. CDR3 sequence (DNA): TGTGCCAGCAGCGCCCGTGGGGGCAGGGGTGACAATGAGCAGTTCTTC. Protein sequence: CASSARGGRGDNEQFF.

CDR3 DNA sequence: TGCAGCGTTGAACGGGCCACAGGGCGAATGACGCAAGAGACCCAGTACTTC. Its translation is CSVERATGRMTQETQYF. This rearrangement joins TRBV29-1 to TRBJ2-5; D perhaps matches TRBD1 (6 bases). The length of the CDR3 is 17 residues. The V end was cut by 2 bases, the J end by 2 bases, with 21 bases between. Germline V gives CDR1 SQVTM, CDR2 ANQGSEA.

The chain has TRBV5-6 and TRBJ2-3, with D perhaps matching TRBD2 (6 bases). Trimming pared 5 bases from V and 0 bases from J, leaving 13 bases between. Germline V CDR1 and CDR2: SGHDT, YYEEEE. The CDR3 has 15 residues. The CDR3 region has the DNA TGTGCCAGCAGGTCCTTTGGGGGGAGCACAGATACGCAGTATTTT. Amino acid sequence: CASRSFGGSTDTQYF.

This clone was picked up a small number of times. The chain joins TRBV7-2 to TRBJ2-3; 9 bases are shared with TRBD1. From germline, CDR1 is SGHTA and CDR2 FQGNSA. V trimming: 5 bases; J trimming: 3 bases; junction bases outside the gene matches: 6. The CDR3 consists of 15 residues. CDR3 loop: CASSAQGALTDTQYF. The CDR3 coding sequence is TGTGCCAGCAGCGCACAGGGGGCCCTTACAGATACGCAGTATTTT.

The chain uses TRBV7-9 and TRBJ2-1; 12 bases are shared with TRBD1. Trimming cost V 4 bases and J 9 bases; bases outside gene matches: 7. The length of the CDR3 is 15 residues. CDR1 SEHNR and CDR2 FQNEAQ come from the germline V gene (reference sequence). This CDR3 reads CASSSRDRGRGEQFF. CDR3 bases: TGTGCCAGCAGCTCGCGGGACAGGGGGCGCGGTGAGCAGTTCTTC.

The gene calls are TRBV9 and TRBJ1-2, with 8 bases fitting TRBD1. The CDR3 runs 15 residues. Per germline, CDR1 SGDLS and CDR2 YYNGEE. V dropped 3 bases and J dropped 7; count of bases not matched to a gene: 11. The CDR3 loop is CASSARLGQGPGYTF. CDR3 DNA: TGTGCCAGCAGCGCCAGACTTGGACAGGGCCCTGGCTACACCTTC.

This chain uses TRBV30 with TRBJ1-1; a weak D match, TRBD1 (5 bases). V was pared by 3 bases and J by 0 bases, with 11 bases between. The germline CDR1 and CDR2 sequences are GTSNPN and SVGIG (reference sequence). This CDR3 is built from 14 residues. The CDR3 DNA is TGTGCCTGGAGGGGGGGGTTCGTGAACACTGAAGCTTTCTTT. This gives the protein CAWRGGFVNTEAFF. The full variable domain, completed using reference TRBV30 and TRBJ1-1, is SQTIHQWPATLVQPVGSPLSLECTVEGTSNPNLYWYRQAAGRGLQLLFYSVGIGQISSEVPQNLSASRPQDRQFILSSKKLLLSDSGFYLCAWRGGFVNTEAFFGQGTRLTVV.

This clone has a single count. This chain links TRBV18 with TRBJ1-2, with unresolved D. Per the germline V gene, CDR1 is KGHSH and CDR2 is LQKENI. Between the trimmed V and J ends, which lost 2 bases and 4 bases, there was a span of 17 bases. The CDR3 totals 16 residues. The CDR3 DNA reads as TGTGCCAGCTCACCAAGTTGGCCAGGAGAGACCTATGGCTACACCTTC. Residues: CASSPSWPGETYGYTF.

The V call is TRBV6-5, the J call TRBJ1-2; TRBD1 agrees at 8 bases. V shed 5 bases, J shed 7 bases, and the junction held 6 bases outside the gene matches. The germline V gene has CDR1 MNHEY and CDR2 SVGAGI. The CDR3 sequence is 13 residues long. CDR3 amino acids: CASSAQGAGGYTF. CDR3 bases: TGTGCCAGCAGTGCGCAGGGGGCGGGTGGCTACACCTTC.

This sequence joins TRBV5-1 and TRBJ2-5; 9 bases are shared with TRBD1. With V trimmed by 0 bases and J by 5 bases, 8 bases remained unmatched. The V gene's germline CDR1 is SGHRS and CDR2 YFSETQ. This CDR3 has 16 amino acids. DNA for the CDR3: TGCGCCAGCAGCTTGGCCCCGGGACAGGGAACGGAGACCCAGTACTTC. Amino acids: CASSLAPGQGTETQYF.

The rearrangement links TRBV7-2 to TRBJ2-7; D is perhaps TRBD1 or TRBD2 (5 bases each). Germline V gene lookup returns CDR1 SGHTA and CDR2 FQGNSA. V was shortened by 2 bases and J by 5 bases, with 22 bases between the two germline ends. The CDR3 has 17 residues. This CDR3 reads CASSLFPMGVGSNEQYF. The DNA for the CDR3 is TGTGCCAGCAGCTTATTTCCCATGGGGGTAGGTTCTAACGAGCAGTACTTC. Full variable domain (rest looked up from reference TRBV7-2 and TRBJ2-7): GAGVSQSPSNKVTEKGKDVELRCDPISGHTALYWYRQSLGQGLEFLIYFQGNSAPDKSGLPSDRFSAERTGGSVSTLTIQRTQQEDSAVYLCASSLFPMGVGSNEQYFGPGTRLTVT.

The chain couples TRBV7-2 to TRBJ2-5; weak D call: TRBD2 (6 bases). Per the germline V gene, CDR1 is SGHTA and CDR2 is FQGNSA. Trimming pared 2 bases from V and 5 bases from J, leaving 15 bases between. This CDR3 contains 15 residues. CDR3 residues: CASSLYGTREETQYF. CDR3 in DNA: TGTGCCAGCAGCTTATACGGGACCCGGGAGGAGACCCAGTACTTC.

The V call is TRBV5-8, the J call TRBJ1-5, with 9 bases matching TRBD1. CDR3 size: 17 residues. CDR1 and CDR2 from the germline V gene are SGHTS and YDEGEE. V was clipped by 0 bases and J by 5 bases; unmatched bases: 9. The CDR3 sequence: CASSLVRVTGGYQPQHF. The CDR3 DNA sequence: TGTGCCAGCAGCTTGGTGAGGGTGACAGGGGGTTATCAGCCCCAGCATTTT.

CDR3 sequence: CASSVATGRSYEQYF. CDR3 DNA: TGTGCCAGCAGCGTAGCTACAGGGAGGTCCTACGAGCAGTACTTC. The chain couples TRBV9 to TRBJ2-5; D possibly matches TRBD1 or TRBD2 (6 bases each). Near its end, the DNA agrees better with TRBJ2-7, so the J call may be wrong. Per the germline V gene, CDR1 is SGDLS and CDR2 is YYNGEE. The CDR3 contains 15 residues.